The clone carrying this T cell receptor (beta chain) was observed once. Its antigen is not known. Clones were sequenced by immunoSEQ multiplex PCR, and TCRdb holds only the in-frame ones, with some missing. This sample yields around 84,000 clones, of which 65% to 85% are seen a single time; around 0.73% belongs to the top ten. These data originate in a study of memory CD4+ T cells and cytomegalovirus serostatus. Study-wide points: Repertoires predicted CMV serostatus with median bootstrapped AUC of around 0.96.

Per germline, CDR1 ENHRY and CDR2 SYGVKD. The CDR3 has 16 residues. The V end was cut by 6 bases, the J end by 0 bases, with 17 bases between. Single viable CD3+CD4+CD8-CD45RO+ cells were sorted as the memory CD4+ T cells. The clonotype originates from an adult in good health and CMV-seronegative. The source material was memory CD4+ T cells from blood. V and J are TRBV10-3 and TRBJ1-2; possible D gene TRBD1, 5 bases. Here the CDR3 reads CAIRAGPTLANYGYTF. The CDR3, as DNA: TGTGCCATCAGAGCGGGACCGACGTTAGCTAACTATGGCTACACCTTC.